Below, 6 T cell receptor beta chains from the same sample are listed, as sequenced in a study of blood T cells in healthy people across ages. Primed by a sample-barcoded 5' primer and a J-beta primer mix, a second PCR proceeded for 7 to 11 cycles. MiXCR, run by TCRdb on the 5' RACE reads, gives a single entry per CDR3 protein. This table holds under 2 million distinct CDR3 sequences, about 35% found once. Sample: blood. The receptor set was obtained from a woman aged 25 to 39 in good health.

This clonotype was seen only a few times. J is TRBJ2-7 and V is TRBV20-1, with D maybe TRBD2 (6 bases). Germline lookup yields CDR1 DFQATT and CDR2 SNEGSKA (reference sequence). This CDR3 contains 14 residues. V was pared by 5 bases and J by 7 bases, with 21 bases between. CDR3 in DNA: TGCAGTGCTCCCCCCAGCGGGCCTTACAATGAGCAGTACTTC. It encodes CSAPPSGPYNEQYF.

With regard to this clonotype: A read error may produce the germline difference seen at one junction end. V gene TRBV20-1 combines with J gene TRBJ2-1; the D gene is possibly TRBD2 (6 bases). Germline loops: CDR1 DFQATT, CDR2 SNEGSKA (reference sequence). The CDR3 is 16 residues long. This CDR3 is CCAILLREGPYNEQFF. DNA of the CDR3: TGCTGTGCTATTCTGTTGCGGGAAGGCCCCTACAATGAGCAGTTCTTC.

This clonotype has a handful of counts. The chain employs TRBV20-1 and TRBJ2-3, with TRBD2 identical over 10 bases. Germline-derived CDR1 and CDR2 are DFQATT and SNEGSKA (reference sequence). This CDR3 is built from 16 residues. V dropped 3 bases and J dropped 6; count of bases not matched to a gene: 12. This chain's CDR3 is CSARGVLAGATDTQYF. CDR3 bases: TGCAGTGCTAGGGGTGTCCTAGCGGGAGCCACGGATACGCAGTATTTT.

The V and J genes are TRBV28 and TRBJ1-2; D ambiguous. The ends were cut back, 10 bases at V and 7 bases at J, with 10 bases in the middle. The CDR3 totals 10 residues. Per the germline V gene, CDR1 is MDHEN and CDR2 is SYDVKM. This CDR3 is CATRARGYTF. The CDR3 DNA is TGTGCCACCCGGGCGCGTGGCTACACCTTC.

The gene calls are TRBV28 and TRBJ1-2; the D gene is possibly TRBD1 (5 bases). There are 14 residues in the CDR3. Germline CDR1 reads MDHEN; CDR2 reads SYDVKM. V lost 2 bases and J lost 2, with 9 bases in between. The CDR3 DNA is TGTGCCAGCAGTTTAGGGGCTACCAACTATGGCTACACCTTC. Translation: CASSLGATNYGYTF.

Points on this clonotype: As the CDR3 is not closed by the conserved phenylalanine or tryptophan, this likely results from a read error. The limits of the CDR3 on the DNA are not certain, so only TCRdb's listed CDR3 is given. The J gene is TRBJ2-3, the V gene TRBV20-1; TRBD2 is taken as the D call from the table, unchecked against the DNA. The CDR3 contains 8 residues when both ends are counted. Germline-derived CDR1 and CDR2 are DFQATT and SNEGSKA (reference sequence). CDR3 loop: CSAPGTRA.